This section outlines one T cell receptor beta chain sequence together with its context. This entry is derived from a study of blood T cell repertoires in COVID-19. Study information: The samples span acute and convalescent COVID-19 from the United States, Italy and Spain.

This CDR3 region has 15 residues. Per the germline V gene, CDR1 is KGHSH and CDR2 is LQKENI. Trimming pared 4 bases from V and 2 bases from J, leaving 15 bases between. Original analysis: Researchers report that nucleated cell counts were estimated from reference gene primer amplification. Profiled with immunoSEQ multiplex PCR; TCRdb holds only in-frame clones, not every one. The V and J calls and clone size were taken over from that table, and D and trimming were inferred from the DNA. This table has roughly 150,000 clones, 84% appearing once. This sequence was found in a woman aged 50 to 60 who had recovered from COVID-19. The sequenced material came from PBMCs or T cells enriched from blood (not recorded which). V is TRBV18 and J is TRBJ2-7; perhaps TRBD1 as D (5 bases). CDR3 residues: CASSRSSDRTYEQYF. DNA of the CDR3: TGTGCCAGCTCACGCAGCTCAGACAGAACCTACGAGCAGTACTTC.